This TCR beta chain stems from a study of breast tumors, draining lymph nodes, adjacent tissues. Study-wide results and limits: Luminal-like breast cancer showed significantly greater tumor-nontumor repertoire similarity than basal-like breast cancer did. Tumor repertoires ranked between lymph nodes and nontumor tissue in diversity, with V and J gene preferences.

This clonotype was recorded many times. Antigen unknown. TCRdb analysed the multiplex PCR reads with MiXCR anew, one entry per CDR3 protein. The sample records fewer than 140,000 distinct CDR3 sequences, less than 40% being singletons. The CDR3 totals 17 residues. CDR1 and CDR2 (germline): SGHRS, YFSETQ. V was clipped by 4 bases and J by 0 bases; unmatched bases: 3. The lymph nodes were axillary draining lymph nodes from breast cancer patients. The sequencing input was axillary lymph node tissue. This sequence originates from a female donor with breast cancer. Some clones in this sample may be carry-over from other donors' samples. The chain recombines TRBV5-1 with TRBJ2-2; 13 positions agree with TRBD2. The chain's CDR3 is CASSRGTSGANTGELFF. CDR3 in DNA: TGCGCCAGCAGCCGGGGGACTAGCGGGGCGAACACCGGGGAGCTGTTTTTT.